This TCR beta chain emerged from a study of shared clonotypes between healthy human individuals. Clones were sequenced by immunoSEQ multiplex PCR, and TCRdb holds only the in-frame ones, with some missing. Among 2 million to 2.5 million clones listed, over 85% were seen once. This CDR3 region has 14 residues. Germline CDR1 reads SGHAT; CDR2 reads FQNNGV. Trimming stripped 3 bases from V and 4 bases from J, with 12 bases between. A note on this clone: Other DNA sequences in this sample translate to the same CDR3.

Sequencing input: naive CD4+ T cells from PBMCs. Subset in this sample: CD45RA+ positively selected. The sequence was collected from a man aged 18 to 30 in good health. Some clones in this sample may be carry-over from other donors' samples. This rearrangement joins TRBV11-2 to TRBJ1-2, with D possibly being TRBD1 (6 bases). CDR3 coding DNA: TGTGCCAGCAGCTTTTCGGGGGCATCCTATGGCTACACCTTC. It codes for CASSFSGASYGYTF. Filled out from reference TRBV11-2 and TRBJ1-2, the complete variable domain reads EAGVAQSPRYKIIEKRQSVAFWCNPISGHATLYWYQQILGQGPKLLIQFQNNGVVDDSQLPKDRFSAERLKGVDSTLKIQPAKLEDSAVYLCASSFSGASYGYTFGSGTRLTVV.